This T cell receptor beta chain was identified during a study of a mutant IDH1 vaccine in newly diagnosed glioma. The data were produced by immunoSEQ multiplex PCR, yet TCRdb's version contains in-frame clones alone and is incomplete. The sample consists of roughly 70,000 clones, approximately 86% of them appearing once. Time point denoted: baseline, week 1 (first vaccination visit). Treatment reported: pre-vaccination baseline after standard-of-care therapy. Germline CDR1 SGHRS, CDR2 YFSETQ. The V segment lost 0 bases and the J segment 9 bases; nucleotides outside the gene matches: 4. This CDR3 has 15 amino acids.

The receptor's source is a man aged 25-45 years with glioma. Sequenced here: PBMCs, sampled from a glioma patient treated with radiotherapy, temozolomide or both. The chain joins TRBV5-1 to TRBJ1-6; TRBD1 aligns across 9 bases. Here the CDR3 DNA reads TGCGCCAGCAGCTTGGGGTGGACAGGGGCTTCACCCCTCCACTTT. Protein product: CASSLGWTGASPLHF.